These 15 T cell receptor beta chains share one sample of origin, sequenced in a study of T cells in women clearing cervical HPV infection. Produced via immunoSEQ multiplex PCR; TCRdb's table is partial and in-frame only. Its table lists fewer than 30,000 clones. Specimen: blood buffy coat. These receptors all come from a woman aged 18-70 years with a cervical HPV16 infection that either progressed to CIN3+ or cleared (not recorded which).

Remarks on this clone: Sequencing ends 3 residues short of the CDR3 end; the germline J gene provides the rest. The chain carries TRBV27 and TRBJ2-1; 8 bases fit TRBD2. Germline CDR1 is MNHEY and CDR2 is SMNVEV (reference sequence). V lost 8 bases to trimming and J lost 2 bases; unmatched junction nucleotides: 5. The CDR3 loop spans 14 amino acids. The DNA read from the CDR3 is TGTGCCAGCCGCCAGCGGGGGACCTACAATGAG. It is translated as CASRQRGTYNE. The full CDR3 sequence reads CASRQRGTYNEQFF.

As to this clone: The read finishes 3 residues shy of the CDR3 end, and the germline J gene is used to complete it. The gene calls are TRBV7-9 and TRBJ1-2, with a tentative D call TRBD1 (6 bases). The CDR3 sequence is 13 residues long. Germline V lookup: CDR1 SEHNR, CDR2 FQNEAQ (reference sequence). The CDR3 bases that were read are TGTGCCAGCAGACGACAGGTCTCCTACGAC. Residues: CASRRQVSYD. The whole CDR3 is CASRRQVSYDYTF.

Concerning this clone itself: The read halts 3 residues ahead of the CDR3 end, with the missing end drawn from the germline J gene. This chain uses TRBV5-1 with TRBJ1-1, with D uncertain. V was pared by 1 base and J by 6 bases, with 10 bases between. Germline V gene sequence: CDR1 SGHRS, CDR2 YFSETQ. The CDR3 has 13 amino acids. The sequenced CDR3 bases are TGCGCCAGCAGCTTGCCTAACAGTCCTGAA. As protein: CASSLPNSPE. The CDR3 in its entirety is CASSLPNSPEAFF.

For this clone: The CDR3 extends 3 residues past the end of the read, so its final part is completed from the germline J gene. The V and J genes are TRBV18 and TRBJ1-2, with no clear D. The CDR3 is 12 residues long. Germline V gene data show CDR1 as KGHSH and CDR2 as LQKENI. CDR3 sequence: CASSLRGNGYTF. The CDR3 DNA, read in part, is TGTGCCAGCTCACTACGGGGTAACGGC. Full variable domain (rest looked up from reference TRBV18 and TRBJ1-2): NAGVMQNPRHLVRRRGQEARLRCSPMKGHSHVYWYRQLPEEGLKFMVYLQKENIIDESGMPKERFSAEFPKEGPSILRIQQVVRGDSAAYFCASSLRGNGYTFGSGTRLTVV.

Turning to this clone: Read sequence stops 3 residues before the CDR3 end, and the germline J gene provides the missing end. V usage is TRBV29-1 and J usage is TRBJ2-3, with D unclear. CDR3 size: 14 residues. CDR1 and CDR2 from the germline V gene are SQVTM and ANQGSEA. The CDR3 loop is CSVENVSNQETQYF. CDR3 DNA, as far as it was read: TGCAGCGTTGAAAACGTTAGTAATCAAGAGACG.

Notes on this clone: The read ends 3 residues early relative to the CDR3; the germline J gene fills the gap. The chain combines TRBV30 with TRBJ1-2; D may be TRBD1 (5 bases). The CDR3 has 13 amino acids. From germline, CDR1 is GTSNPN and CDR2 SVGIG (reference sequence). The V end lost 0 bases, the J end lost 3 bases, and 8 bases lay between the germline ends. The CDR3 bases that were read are TGTGCCTGGAGTGTAGGGGATGACTATGGC. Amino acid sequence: CAWSVGDDYG. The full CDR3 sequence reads CAWSVGDDYGYTF.

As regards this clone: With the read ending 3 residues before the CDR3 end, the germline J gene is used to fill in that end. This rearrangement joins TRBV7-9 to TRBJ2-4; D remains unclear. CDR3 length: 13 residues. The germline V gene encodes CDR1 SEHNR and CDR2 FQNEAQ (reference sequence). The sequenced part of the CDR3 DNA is TGTGCCAGCAGCCCCAGGTCCGGCGATGGT. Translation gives CASSPRSGDG. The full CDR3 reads CASSPRSGDGQYF.

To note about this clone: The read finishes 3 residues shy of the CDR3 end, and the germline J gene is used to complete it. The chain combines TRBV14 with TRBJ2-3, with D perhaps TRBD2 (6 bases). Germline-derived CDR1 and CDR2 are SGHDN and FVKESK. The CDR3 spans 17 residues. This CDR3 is CASSQDVGGWIQETQYF. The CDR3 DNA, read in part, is TGTGCCAGCAGCCAAGATGTTGGGGGGTGGATTCAAGAGACG. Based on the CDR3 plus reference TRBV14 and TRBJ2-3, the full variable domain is EAGVTQFPSHSVIEKGQTVTLRCDPISGHDNLYWYRRVMGKEIKFLLHFVKESKQDESGMPNNRFLAERTGGTYSTLKVQPAELEDSGVYFCASSQDVGGWIQETQYFGPGTRLTVL.

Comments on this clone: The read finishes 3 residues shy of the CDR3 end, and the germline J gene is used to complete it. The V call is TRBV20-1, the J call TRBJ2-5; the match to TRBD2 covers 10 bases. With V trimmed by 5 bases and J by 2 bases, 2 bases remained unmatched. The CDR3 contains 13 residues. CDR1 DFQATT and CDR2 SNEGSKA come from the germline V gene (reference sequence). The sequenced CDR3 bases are TGCAGTGCTGGGACTAGCGTTCAAGAGACC. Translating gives CSAGTSVQET. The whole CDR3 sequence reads CSAGTSVQETQYF.

The chain's CDR3 is CSVNAGLSYEQYF. Incomplete CDR3 DNA: TGCAGCGTTAACGCAGGGCTCTCCTACGAG. The chain is built from TRBV29-1 and TRBJ2-7; D might be TRBD1 (5 bases). The read terminates 3 residues ahead of where the CDR3 ends, so the germline J gene completes it. Germline lookup yields CDR1 SQVTM and CDR2 ANQGSEA. V was clipped by 5 bases and J by 0 bases, with 11 bases between them. This CDR3 is built from 13 residues.

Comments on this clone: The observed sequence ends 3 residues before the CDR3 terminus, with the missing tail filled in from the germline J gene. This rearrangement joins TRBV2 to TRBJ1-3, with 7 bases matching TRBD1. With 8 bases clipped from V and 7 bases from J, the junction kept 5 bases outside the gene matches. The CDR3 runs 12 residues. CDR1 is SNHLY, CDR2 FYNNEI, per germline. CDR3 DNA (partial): TGTGCCAGCTGCGACAGGGATAACACC. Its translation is CASCDRDNT. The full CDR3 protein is CASCDRDNTIYF.

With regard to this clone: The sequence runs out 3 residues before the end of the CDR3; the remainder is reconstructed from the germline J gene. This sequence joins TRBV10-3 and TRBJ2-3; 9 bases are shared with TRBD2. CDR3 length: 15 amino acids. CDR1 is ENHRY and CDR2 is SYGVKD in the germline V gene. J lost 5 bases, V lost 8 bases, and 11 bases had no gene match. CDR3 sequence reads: CAISASREGGDTQYF. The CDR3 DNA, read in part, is TGTGCCATCTCGGCTTCGCGGGAGGGCGGAGATACG.

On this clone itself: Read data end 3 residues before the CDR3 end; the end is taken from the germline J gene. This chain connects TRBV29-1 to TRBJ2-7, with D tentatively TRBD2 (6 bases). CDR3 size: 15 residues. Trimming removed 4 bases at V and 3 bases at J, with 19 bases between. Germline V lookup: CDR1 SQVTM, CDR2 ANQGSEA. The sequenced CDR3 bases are TGCAGCGTTGCCTTCTACGGGGCGGGGAACTACGAG. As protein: CSVAFYGAGNYE. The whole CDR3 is CSVAFYGAGNYEQYF.

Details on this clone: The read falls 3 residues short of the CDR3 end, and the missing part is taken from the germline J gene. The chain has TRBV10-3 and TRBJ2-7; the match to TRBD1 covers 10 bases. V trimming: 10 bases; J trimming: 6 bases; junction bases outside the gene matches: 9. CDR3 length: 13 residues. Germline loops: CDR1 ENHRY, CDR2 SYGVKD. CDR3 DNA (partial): TGTGCCACCTCTTCCGGGACAGGGGTCGAG. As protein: CATSSGTGVE. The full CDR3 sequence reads CATSSGTGVEQYF.

The CDR3 DNA, read in part, is TGTGCCAGCAGTCAACGACAGAACTATAATTCACCC. Residues: CASSQRQNYNSP. The entire CDR3 reads CASSQRQNYNSPLHF. The chain links TRBV27 to TRBJ1-6, with D possibly matching TRBD1 (5 bases). The read finishes 3 residues shy of the CDR3 end, and the germline J gene is used to complete it. The germline V and J ends were trimmed by 5 bases and 3 bases, with 11 bases remaining between them. CDR1 is MNHEY and CDR2 is SMNVEV in the germline V gene (reference sequence). This CDR3 is 15 amino acids long.